The 20 T cell receptor beta chains listed next were all sequenced from one sample in a study of T cell responses to AZD1222 COVID-19 vaccine listed by TCRdb under 2021. The time point label of this sample denotes: baseline before first vaccination. The library relied on the immunoSEQ multiplex PCR assay. The table comes from immuneACCESS by way of TCRdb, which keeps in-frame sequences with V and J called. Part of the clones is missing from these tables; in studies checked, under half for an unresolved V gene and the rest for unknown reasons. In all, the sample holds 240,000 or so clones, and approximately 93% of those were seen once. Less than 0.65% of the sample is in the top ten clones. The source material was peripheral blood, sampled on day 0 of AZD1222 vaccination. These receptors were taken from an adult in good health.

The J gene is TRBJ2-3, the V gene TRBV9; 15 bases align to TRBD2. The germline V gene has CDR1 SGDLS and CDR2 YYNGEE. There are 16 residues in the CDR3. Trimming cost V 2 bases and J 3 bases; bases outside gene matches: 1. The CDR3 DNA follows: TGTGCCAGCAGCGTCGGACTAGCGGGAGGGACAGATACGCAGTATTTT. Protein product: CASSVGLAGGTDTQYF.

The chain has TRBV19 and TRBJ2-2, with D perhaps matching TRBD1 (5 bases). This CDR3 comprises 14 residues. Germline lookup yields CDR1 LNHDA and CDR2 SQIVND (reference sequence). V shed 6 bases and J shed 5 bases, with 13 bases lying between them. In DNA form, the CDR3 reads TGTGCCAGTAGGGTGCAGGGAAGTACCGGGGAGCTGTTTTTT. Protein: CASRVQGSTGELFF.

The rearrangement uses TRBV7-8 and TRBJ2-7, with D possibly called TRBD1 or TRBD2 (5 bases each). With 2 bases removed from V and 6 bases from J, the gap between germline ends came to 14 bases. Germline V lookup: CDR1 SGHVS, CDR2 FQNEAQ. The CDR3 runs to 14 residues. The CDR3: CASSLTREGSEQYF. CDR3 nucleotide sequence: TGTGCCAGCAGCTTAACCAGGGAAGGGAGCGAGCAGTACTTC. Filled out from reference TRBV7-8 and TRBJ2-7, the complete variable domain reads GAGVSQSPRYKVAKRGQDVALRCDPISGHVSLFWYQQALGQGPEFLTYFQNEAQLDKSGLPSDRFFAERPEGSVSTLKIQRTQQEDSAVYLCASSLTREGSEQYFGPGTRLTVT.

V and J are TRBV15 and TRBJ1-1, with unresolved D. V was trimmed by 8 bases and J by 0 bases, leaving 10 bases between them. Germline values: CDR1 LNHNV, CDR2 YYDKDF (reference sequence). This CDR3 has 13 amino acids. The DNA for the CDR3 is TGTGCCACCCACGACCGGTTGAACACTGAAGCTTTCTTT. Encoded protein: CATHDRLNTEAFF.

With regard to this clone: The sample contains more than one DNA sequence encoding this CDR3. The V gene is TRBV24-1, the J gene TRBJ2-3, with TRBD2 matching 16 bases. The CDR3 runs to 17 residues. Germline V gene sequence: CDR1 KGHDR, CDR2 SFDVKD. The trim removed 3 bases at V and 4 bases at J, leaving 3 bases unmatched. The CDR3 DNA reads as TGTGCCACCAGTGATCCGGGGACTAGCGGGGGGGCAGATACGCAGTATTTT. This encodes CATSDPGTSGGADTQYF.

The J gene is TRBJ1-2, the V gene TRBV18; 10 nucleotides line up with TRBD1. V lost 1 base, J lost 7 bases, and 3 bases stayed unmatched. The CDR3 is made up of 14 amino acids. Germline CDR1 and CDR2: KGHSH and LQKENI. For the CDR3, the DNA is TGTGCCAGCTCACCACGGGACAGGGGAGGTGGCTACACCTTC. It yields the protein CASSPRDRGGGYTF.

CDR3 region: CASSLPGQRGMISSYEQYF. As DNA, the CDR3 is TGTGCCAGCAGCCTTCCTGGCCAGAGAGGGATGATCAGCTCCTACGAGCAGTACTTC. The chain uses TRBV5-6 and TRBJ2-7, with D maybe TRBD2 (5 bases). CDR3 length: 19 residues. Trimming pared 4 bases from V and 0 bases from J, leaving 26 bases between. Germline loops: CDR1 SGHDT, CDR2 YYEEEE.

The rearrangement uses TRBV19 and TRBJ1-5, with D perhaps matching TRBD1 (5 bases). Deletions cut 5 bases from V and 8 bases from J, with 19 bases between. The germline CDR1 and CDR2 sequences are LNHDA and SQIVND (reference sequence). There are 15 residues in the CDR3. In DNA form, the CDR3 reads TGTGCCAGTAGTGACCCAGGAAGGGGATGGGAGCCCCAGCATTTT. Amino acids: CASSDPGRGWEPQHF. Full variable domain (rest looked up from reference TRBV19 and TRBJ1-5): DGGITQSPKYLFRKEGQNVTLSCEQNLNHDAMYWYRQDPGQGLRLIYYSQIVNDFQKGDIAEGYSVSREKKESFPLTVTSAQKNPTAFYLCASSDPGRGWEPQHFGDGTRLSIL.

The chain couples TRBV10-3 to TRBJ2-7, with TRBD1 matching over 12 bases. The V segment lost 0 bases and the J segment 7 bases; nucleotides outside the gene matches: 13. CDR1 is ENHRY and CDR2 is SYGVKD in the germline V gene. The CDR3 runs 18 residues. The CDR3 reads CAISESGAGQGALREQYF. CDR3 nucleotides: TGTGCCATCAGTGAGTCGGGGGCGGGACAGGGGGCCCTACGGGAGCAGTACTTC.

Written as DNA, the CDR3 is TGTGCCAGCCGTCGAGGGACTTCTAATGAAAAACTGTTTTTT. It codes for CASRRGTSNEKLFF. The V call is TRBV27, the J call TRBJ1-4, with D perhaps TRBD1 (5 bases). Germline CDR1 reads MNHEY; CDR2 reads SMNVEV (reference sequence). V gave up 8 bases and J gave up 3 bases, with 13 bases separating them. The CDR3 sequence is 14 residues long.

The V gene is TRBV18, the J gene TRBJ1-5; D is ambiguous. There are 14 residues in the CDR3. Germline V gene lookup returns CDR1 KGHSH and CDR2 LQKENI. Trimming stripped 3 bases from V and 2 bases from J, with 8 bases between. CDR3 amino acids: CASSPRFGNQPQHF. In DNA form, the CDR3 reads TGTGCCAGCTCACCGAGGTTTGGCAATCAGCCCCAGCATTTT.

J is TRBJ2-7 and V is TRBV6-2 or TRBV6-3; D not certain. The germline CDR1 and CDR2 sequences are MNHEY and SVGEGT. The V gene lost 6 bases and the J gene lost 6 bases, with 18 bases spanning the gap. The CDR3 loop spans 14 amino acids. CDR3 sequence reads: CASSSFYLASEQYF. In DNA form, the CDR3 reads TGTGCCAGCAGCTCGTTCTATTTAGCCTCCGAGCAGTACTTC.

The rearrangement joins TRBV5-6 to TRBJ1-5; D remains unclear. This CDR3 has 15 residues. The germline V gene encodes CDR1 SGHDT and CDR2 YYEEEE. V lost 4 bases and J 4 bases, leaving 15 bases between the germline ends. The CDR3 loop is CASSATDLPNQPQHF. CDR3 sequence (DNA): TGTGCCAGCAGCGCCACCGACCTACCTAATCAGCCCCAGCATTTT.

The sample holds one count of this clone. The V gene is TRBV28, the J gene TRBJ1-5; TRBD1 agrees at 7 bases. V gave up 6 bases and J gave up 2 bases; unmatched junction bases: 7. This CDR3 is 15 amino acids long. The V gene's germline CDR1 is MDHEN and CDR2 SYDVKM. CDR3: CASSRGGLGNQPQHF. The DNA of the CDR3 is TGTGCCAGCAGCAGGGGGGGTTTGGGCAATCAGCCCCAGCATTTT.

The V gene is TRBV5-1, the J gene TRBJ2-1; the D gene is possibly TRBD2 (7 bases). The germline V gene encodes CDR1 SGHRS and CDR2 YFSETQ. Trimming took off 5 bases at V and 3 bases at J, with 15 bases between the two ends. This CDR3 region has 15 residues. This chain's CDR3 is CASSGRGDNYNEQFF. The CDR3 nucleotides read TGCGCCAGCAGTGGGAGGGGGGACAACTACAATGAGCAGTTCTTC.

The chain is built from TRBV6-2 or TRBV6-3 and TRBJ1-2; maybe TRBD1 (5 bases). Germline V gene lookup returns CDR1 MNHEY and CDR2 SVGEGT. V was clipped by 4 bases and J by 10 bases, with 19 bases between them. This CDR3 is built from 14 residues. Here the CDR3 reads CASSFPTAILNYTF. The CDR3 nucleotides are TGTGCCAGCAGTTTCCCGACAGCGATCTTGAACTACACCTTC.

The chain joins TRBV7-2 to TRBJ2-4; 9 bases are a match to TRBD2. The CDR3 is 14 residues long. The germline V gene has CDR1 SGHTA and CDR2 FQGNSA. Trimming removed 5 bases from V and 7 bases from J; junction bases left unmatched: 6. The CDR3 protein is CASSRGLAGNIQYF. The CDR3 nucleotides read TGTGCCAGCAGCCGGGGACTAGCAGGGAACATTCAGTACTTC.

The chain recombines TRBV6-5 with TRBJ1-5; possible D gene TRBD1, 5 bases. In germline, CDR1 is MNHEY, CDR2 SVGAGI. V was trimmed by 9 bases and J by 1 base, leaving 16 bases between them. CDR3 length: 15 residues. CDR3 sequence: CASSPRGSSNQPQHF. The CDR3 bases are TGTGCCAGTTCACCGAGGGGCTCGAGCAATCAGCCCCAGCATTTT.

A single count supports this clone. The chain links TRBV6-5 to TRBJ1-1; 9 nucleotides agree with TRBD1. In germline, CDR1 is MNHEY, CDR2 SVGAGI. J lost 2 bases, V lost 5 bases, and 6 bases had no gene match. The CDR3 extends over 15 amino acids. The CDR3 DNA reads as TGTGCCAGCAGTATTCACAGGGGGCTTAACACTGAAGCTTTCTTT. Translation: CASSIHRGLNTEAFF.

CDR3 in DNA: TGTGCCAGCAGGGCCAACGCCAATCAGCCCCAGCATTTT. This encodes CASRANANQPQHF. The chain carries TRBV2 and TRBJ1-5; no clear D. CDR1 and CDR2 from the germline V gene are SNHLY and FYNNEI. The CDR3 runs to 13 residues. V was clipped by 6 bases and J by 3 bases, with 9 bases between them.